This T cell receptor (beta chain) originates from a study of cytomegalovirus exposure and HLA in healthy donors. Whole-study results and caveats: The authors listed 164 TCR beta chains as cytomegalovirus-associated. Information on immune exposure was restricted to one variable (CMV serostatus).

J gave up 1 base and V 7 bases, and 11 bases lay outside the gene matches. This CDR3 region has 16 residues. CDR1 and CDR2 (germline): SQVTM, ANQGSEA. Details on this clone: Its antigen is unidentified.

This PCR relied on a set of 60 Vbeta primers and 13 Jbeta primers. Some clones are missing from TCRdb's copy, which holds only in-frame ones; the method was immunoSEQ multiplex PCR. The sample lists some 110,000 clones, 76% occurring once. The sample consisted of PBMCs. V and J are TRBV29-1 and TRBJ2-7; 12 bases fit TRBD2. The sequence was collected from a man in his forties in good health and CMV-seropositive. In DNA, the CDR3 is TGCAGCGCGGAGTTGCGACTAGCGGGAGCATCCTACGAGCAGTACTTC. Its translation: CSAELRLAGASYEQYF.